This entry is about one T cell receptor (beta chain). Its antigen is unidentified. These data originate in a study of T cell responses to AZD1222 COVID-19 vaccine. Study-level results: Unmutated variant regions are reportedly targeted by nearly half of spike-specific TCRs. A mostly white British donor set with more females was recruited, and clonal diversity was possibly underestimated. The breadth and depth of Spike-specific TCRs increased once two AZD1222 doses had been given. No day 14 peak samples; only post-peak repertoires were characterized.

TCRdb's copy holds only in-frame clones and misses some; the assay was immunoSEQ multiplex PCR. The sample lists 20,000 or so clones; just under 90% were seen once. This CDR3 is built from 14 residues. This TCR derives from an adult who received the AZD1222 COVID-19 vaccine. The rearrangement links TRBV21-1 to TRBJ2-1; TRBD2 reflects the table's D call only, with no check against the DNA. TRBV21-1 represents a pseudogene. This sample comprised peripheral blood, obtained 28 days after the second AZD1222 dose. Here the CDR3 DNA reads TGTGCCAGCAGCAACCAGCGGGAGAACAATGAGCAGTTCTTC. The encoded protein is CASSNQRENNEQFF.